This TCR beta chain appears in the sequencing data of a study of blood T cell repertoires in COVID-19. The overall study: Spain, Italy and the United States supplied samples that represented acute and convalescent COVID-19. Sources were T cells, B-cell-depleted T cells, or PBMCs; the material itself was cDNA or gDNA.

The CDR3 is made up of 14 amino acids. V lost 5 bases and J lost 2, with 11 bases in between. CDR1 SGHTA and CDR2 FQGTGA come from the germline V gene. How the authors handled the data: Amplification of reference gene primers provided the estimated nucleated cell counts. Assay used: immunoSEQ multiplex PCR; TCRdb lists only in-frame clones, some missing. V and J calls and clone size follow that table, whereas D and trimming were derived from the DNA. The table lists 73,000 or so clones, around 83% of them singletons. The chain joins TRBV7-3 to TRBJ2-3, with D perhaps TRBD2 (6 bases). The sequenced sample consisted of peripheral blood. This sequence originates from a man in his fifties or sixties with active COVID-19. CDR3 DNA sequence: TGTGCCAGCAGCACGCGCGGGGACACAGATACGCAGTATTTT. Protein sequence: CASSTRGDTDTQYF.